This T cell receptor (beta chain) was retrieved from a study of cytomegalovirus exposure and HLA in healthy donors. With 5 bases removed from V and 4 bases from J, the gap between germline ends came to 20 bases. The CDR3 runs to 16 residues. The V gene's germline CDR1 is SEHNR and CDR2 FQNEAQ (reference sequence). A multiplex PCR was run with 60 Vbeta primers and 13 Jbeta primers. The protocol was immunoSEQ multiplex PCR, while the TCRdb copy is restricted to in-frame clones and leaves out a portion. The sample holds over 100,000 clones, 55% to 80% seen once. This clonotype was sampled from a woman in her 30s in good health and CMV-seronegative. Material: PBMCs. The V gene is TRBV7-9, the J gene TRBJ1-2; D ambiguous. CDR3 in DNA: TGTGCCAGCAGCCCGTACGAAGATGCAGGAATCTATGGCTACACCTTC. Translating gives CASSPYEDAGIYGYTF.